The 16 T cell receptor beta chains below were found in one sample sequenced in a study of blood T cell repertoires in COVID-19 (dated by TCRdb to about 2020). Libraries were constructed by the immunoSEQ multiplex PCR assay. The source is immuneACCESS, and TCRdb retained only in-frame sequences with V and J called. Part of the clones is not carried over; for the studies checked, unresolved V genes explain less than half of this, and the remainder is unexplained. Recorded for this sample are roughly 180,000 clones; 70% to 90% of them occurred a single time. In total, the top ten clones hold under 8.5% of the sample. The specimen was peripheral blood. Every receptor here comes from a man aged 35-49 years who had recovered from COVID-19.

The rearrangement uses TRBV30 and TRBJ2-2; TRBD1 matches 9 bases. Germline CDR1 reads GTSNPN; CDR2 reads SVGIG (reference sequence). V gave up 2 bases and J gave up 8 bases; unmatched junction bases: 3. The CDR3 is 13 amino acids. This CDR3 reads CAWSYRGRGELFF. CDR3 DNA sequence: TGTGCCTGGAGTTACAGGGGGCGTGGGGAGCTGTTTTTT.

V and J are TRBV3-1 (or the pseudogene TRBV3-2) and TRBJ2-7; 10 bases are a match to TRBD2. The CDR3 runs 15 residues. After removal of 3 bases from V and 6 bases from J, the junction contained 8 bases not matched to a gene. CDR1 LGHDT and CDR2 YNNKEL come from the germline V gene (reference sequence). Here the CDR3 DNA reads TGTGCCAGCAGCCAGCTAGCGGGAGCCCACTCCGAGCAGTACTTC. Encoded protein: CASSQLAGAHSEQYF.

This chain links TRBV28 with TRBJ1-5, with D unresolved. CDR1 is MDHEN, CDR2 SYDVKM, per germline. This CDR3 region has 16 residues. V shed 4 bases and J shed 9 bases, with 22 bases lying between them. CDR3 sequence reads: CASSSIPEGTTRPQHF. In DNA, the CDR3 is TGTGCCAGCAGTTCTATACCCGAGGGAACGACTCGGCCCCAGCATTTT.

This clone was counted once. The V and J genes are TRBV2 and TRBJ2-3; 13 bases agree with TRBD2. Per germline, CDR1 SNHLY and CDR2 FYNNEI. The CDR3 extends over 18 amino acids. Trimming at V came to 0 bases and at J to 0 bases, leaving 3 bases not matched to a gene. CDR3 in DNA: TGTGCCAGCAGTGAAGCGGGACTAGCGGGGTATAGCACAGATACGCAGTATTTT. It specifies CASSEAGLAGYSTDTQYF.

The CDR3 here is CAWTGDTIYGYTF. Written as DNA, the CDR3 is TGTGCCTGGACTGGGGACACAATTTATGGCTACACCTTC. The V call is TRBV30, the J call TRBJ1-2; D might be TRBD1 (6 bases). V lost 4 bases, J lost 5 bases, and 14 bases lay in between. The CDR3 consists of 13 residues. Germline V gene data show CDR1 as GTSNPN and CDR2 as SVGIG (reference sequence). Looking up the rest from reference TRBV30 and TRBJ1-2 gives the full variable domain: SQTIHQWPATLVQPVGSPLSLECTVEGTSNPNLYWYRQAAGRGLQLLFYSVGIGQISSEVPQNLSASRPQDRQFILSSKKLLLSDSGFYLCAWTGDTIYGYTFGSGTRLTVV.

The chain recombines TRBV3-1 (or the pseudogene TRBV3-2) with TRBJ2-1; D is possibly TRBD1 (5 bases). From germline, CDR1 is LGHDT and CDR2 YNNKEL (reference sequence). The CDR3 covers 14 residues. Trimming took off 5 bases at V and 2 bases at J, with 10 bases between the two ends. The CDR3 DNA reads TGTGCCAGCAGCGCCTGGACAACCTACAATGAGCAGTTCTTC. Protein: CASSAWTTYNEQFF.

The chain links TRBV5-1 to TRBJ1-1; 7 positions agree with TRBD1. There are 14 residues in the CDR3. The V gene's germline CDR1 is SGHRS and CDR2 YFSETQ. The J segment lost 1 base and the V segment lost 1 base, leaving 1 base of the junction unmatched. CDR3 coding DNA: TGCGCCAGCAGCTTGCGGGACAGGAACACTGAAGCTTTCTTT. Translation gives CASSLRDRNTEAFF.

The chain carries TRBV2 and TRBJ1-4; tentative D call: TRBD1 (5 bases). CDR1 is SNHLY, CDR2 FYNNEI, per germline. CDR3 length: 15 amino acids. With 2 bases removed from V and 4 bases from J, the gap between germline ends came to 11 bases. In nucleotides, the CDR3 is TGTGCCAGCAGTGAAACGGGGGTTGTTAATGAAAAACTGTTTTTT. Protein sequence: CASSETGVVNEKLFF. The whole variable domain, remainder taken from reference TRBV2 and TRBJ1-4, is EPEVTQTPSHQVTQMGQEVILRCVPISNHLYFYWYRQILGQKVEFLVSFYNNEISEKSEIFDDQFSVERPDGSNFTLKIRSTKLEDSAMYFCASSETGVVNEKLFFGSGTQLSVL.

J is TRBJ2-1 and V is TRBV19, with 11 bases aligning to TRBD2. Germline-derived CDR1 and CDR2 are LNHDA and SQIVND (reference sequence). V lost 5 bases to trimming and J lost 8 bases; unmatched junction nucleotides: 11. There are 16 residues in the CDR3. CDR3 region: CASSDRTSGRRDEQFF. The CDR3 nucleotides read TGTGCCAGTAGTGACCGCACTAGCGGGAGAAGGGATGAGCAGTTCTTC.

V is TRBV30 and J is TRBJ2-7; 8 bases are a match to TRBD2. Looked up from germline, CDR1 is GTSNPN and CDR2 is SVGIG (reference sequence). The CDR3 is 15 residues long. J gave up 0 bases and V 1 base, and 5 bases lay outside the gene matches. In DNA, the CDR3 is TGTGCCTGGAGTGGGGTAGCGGGGACCTCCTACGAGCAGTACTTC. Its translation: CAWSGVAGTSYEQYF.

The rearrangement uses TRBV5-1 and TRBJ2-3; TRBD2 agrees at 13 bases. CDR3 length: 18 residues. Germline loops: CDR1 SGHRS, CDR2 YFSETQ. J was trimmed by 1 base and V by 5 bases; bases with no gene match: 10. The CDR3 here is CASRPGLAGVGGTDTQYF. As DNA, the CDR3 is TGCGCCAGCAGGCCCGGACTAGCGGGAGTTGGGGGCACAGATACGCAGTATTTT.

V gene TRBV28 combines with J gene TRBJ1-1; the match to TRBD1 covers 7 bases. Unmatched junction bases numbered 4, after V lost 3 bases and J lost 0 bases. Looked up from germline, CDR1 is MDHEN and CDR2 is SYDVKM. The CDR3 spans 15 residues. The CDR3 coding sequence is TGTGCCAGCAGTTTCGGGAGGGGGCTGAACACTGAAGCTTTCTTT. It is translated as CASSFGRGLNTEAFF.

V gene TRBV6-5 combines with J gene TRBJ1-2, with TRBD1 matching over 8 bases. Trimming removed 6 bases from V and 4 bases from J; junction bases left unmatched: 7. The CDR3 has 14 residues. The germline CDR1 and CDR2 sequences are MNHEY and SVGAGI. The CDR3 is CASSPDRVSYGYTF. CDR3 DNA: TGTGCCAGCAGCCCGGACAGGGTTAGCTATGGCTACACCTTC.

The rearrangement uses TRBV28 and TRBJ2-3, with D perhaps TRBD1 (6 bases). The V gene's germline CDR1 is MDHEN and CDR2 SYDVKM. Trimming pared 2 bases from V and 4 bases from J, leaving 13 bases between. This CDR3 has 15 amino acids. This CDR3 is CASSLPTGSPDTQYF. CDR3 coding DNA: TGTGCCAGCAGTTTACCGACAGGAAGCCCAGATACGCAGTATTTT.

The rearrangement joins TRBV19 to TRBJ2-1; 9 bases are a match to TRBD1. The germline V gene has CDR1 LNHDA and CDR2 SQIVND (reference sequence). CDR3 length: 15 amino acids. Trimming removed 7 bases from V and 4 bases from J; junction bases left unmatched: 8. The DNA of the CDR3 is TGTGCCAGTACCCAACAGGGGGCCTTTTACAATGAGCAGTTCTTC. Encoded protein: CASTQQGAFYNEQFF.

V gene TRBV10-3 combines with J gene TRBJ2-1; 12 bases map to TRBD2. There are 14 residues in the CDR3. Germline V lookup: CDR1 ENHRY, CDR2 SYGVKD. The V segment lost 10 bases and the J segment 9 bases; nucleotides outside the gene matches: 10. CDR3 coding DNA: TGTGCCACCATGCTAGCGGGGGGGCCGAGTGAGCAGTTCTTC. It encodes CATMLAGGPSEQFF.